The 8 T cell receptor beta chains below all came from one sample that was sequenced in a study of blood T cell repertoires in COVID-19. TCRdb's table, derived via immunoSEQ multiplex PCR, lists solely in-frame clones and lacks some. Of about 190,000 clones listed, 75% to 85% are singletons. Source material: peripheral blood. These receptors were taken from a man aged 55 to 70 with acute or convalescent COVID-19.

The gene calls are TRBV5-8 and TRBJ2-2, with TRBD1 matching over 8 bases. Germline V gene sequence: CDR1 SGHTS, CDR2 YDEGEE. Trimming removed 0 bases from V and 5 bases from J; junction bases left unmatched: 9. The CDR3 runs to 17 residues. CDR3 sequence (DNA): TGTGCCAGCAGCTTGGCCGTGACAGGGGCACCGACCGGGGAGCTGTTTTTT. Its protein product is CASSLAVTGAPTGELFF.

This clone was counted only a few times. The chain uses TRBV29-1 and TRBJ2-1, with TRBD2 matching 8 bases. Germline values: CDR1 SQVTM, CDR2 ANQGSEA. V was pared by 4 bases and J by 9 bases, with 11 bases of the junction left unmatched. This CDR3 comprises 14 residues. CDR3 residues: CSVVRGGQVPEQFF. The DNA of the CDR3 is TGCAGCGTTGTACGGGGGGGCCAAGTTCCTGAGCAGTTCTTC.

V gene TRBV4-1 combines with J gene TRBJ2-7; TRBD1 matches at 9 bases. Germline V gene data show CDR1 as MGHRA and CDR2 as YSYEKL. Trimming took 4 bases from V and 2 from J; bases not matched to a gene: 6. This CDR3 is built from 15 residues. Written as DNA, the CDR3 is TGCGCCAGCAGCCCTGGACAGGGGCCCACCTACGAGCAGTACTTC. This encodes CASSPGQGPTYEQYF.

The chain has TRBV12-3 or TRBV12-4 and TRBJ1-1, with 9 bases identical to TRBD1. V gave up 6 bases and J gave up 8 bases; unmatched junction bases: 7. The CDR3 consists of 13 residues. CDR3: CASRGQGEGEAFF. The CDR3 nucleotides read TGTGCCAGCAGGGGACAGGGTGAGGGGGAAGCTTTCTTT.

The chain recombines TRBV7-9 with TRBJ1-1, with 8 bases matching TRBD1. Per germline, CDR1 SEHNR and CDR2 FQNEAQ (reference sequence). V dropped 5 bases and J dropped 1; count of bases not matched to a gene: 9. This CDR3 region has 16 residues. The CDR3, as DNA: TGTGCCAGCAGCACAGGACAGGGCCGGGGGAACACTGAAGCTTTCTTT. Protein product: CASSTGQGRGNTEAFF.

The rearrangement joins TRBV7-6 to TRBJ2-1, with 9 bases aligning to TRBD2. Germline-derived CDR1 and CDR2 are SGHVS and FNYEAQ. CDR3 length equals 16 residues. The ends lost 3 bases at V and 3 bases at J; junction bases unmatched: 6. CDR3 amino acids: CASSFGARGGYNEQFF. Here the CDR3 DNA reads TGTGCCAGCAGCTTCGGGGCGCGGGGGGGCTACAATGAGCAGTTCTTC.

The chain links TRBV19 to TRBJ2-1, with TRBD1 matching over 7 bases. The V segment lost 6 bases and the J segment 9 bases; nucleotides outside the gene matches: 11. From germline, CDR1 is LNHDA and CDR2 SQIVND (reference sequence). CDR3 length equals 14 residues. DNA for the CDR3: TGTGCCAGTAGCGCCGGGACAGCCACCACTGAGCAGTTCTTC. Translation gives CASSAGTATTEQFF. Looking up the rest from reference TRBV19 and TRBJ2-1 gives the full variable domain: DGGITQSPKYLFRKEGQNVTLSCEQNLNHDAMYWYRQDPGQGLRLIYYSQIVNDFQKGDIAEGYSVSREKKESFPLTVTSAQKNPTAFYLCASSAGTATTEQFFGPGTRLTVL.

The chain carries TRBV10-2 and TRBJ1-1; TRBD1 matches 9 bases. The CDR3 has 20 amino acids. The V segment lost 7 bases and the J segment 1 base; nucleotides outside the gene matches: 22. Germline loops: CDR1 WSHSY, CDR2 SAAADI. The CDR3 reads CASTPGQGFFKSLRNTEAFF. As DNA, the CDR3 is TGCGCCAGCACCCCGGGACAGGGTTTTTTCAAGTCATTAAGGAACACTGAAGCTTTCTTT.